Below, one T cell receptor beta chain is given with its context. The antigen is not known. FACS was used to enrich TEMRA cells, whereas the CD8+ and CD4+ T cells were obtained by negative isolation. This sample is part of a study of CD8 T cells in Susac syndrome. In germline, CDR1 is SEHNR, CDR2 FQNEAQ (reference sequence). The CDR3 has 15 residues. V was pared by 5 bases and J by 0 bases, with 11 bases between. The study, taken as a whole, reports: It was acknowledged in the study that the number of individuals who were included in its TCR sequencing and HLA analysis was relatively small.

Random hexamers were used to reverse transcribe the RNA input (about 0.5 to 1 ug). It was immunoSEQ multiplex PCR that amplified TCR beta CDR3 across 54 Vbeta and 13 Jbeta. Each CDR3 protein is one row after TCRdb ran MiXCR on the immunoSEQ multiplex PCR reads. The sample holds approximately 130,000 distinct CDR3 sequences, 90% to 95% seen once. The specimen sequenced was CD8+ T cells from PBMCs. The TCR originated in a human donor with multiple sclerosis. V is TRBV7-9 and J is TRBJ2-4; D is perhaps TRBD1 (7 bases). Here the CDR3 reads CASSQGGAAKNIQYF. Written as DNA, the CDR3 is TGTGCCAGCAGCCAGGGGGGAGCAGCCAAAAACATTCAGTACTTC.